One sample yielded the 21 T cell receptor beta chains listed below, sequenced in a study of blood T cell repertoires in COVID-19. The data were produced by immunoSEQ multiplex PCR, yet TCRdb's version contains in-frame clones alone and is incomplete. The sample lists roughly 140,000 clones; roughly four fifths were seen once. Sample: peripheral blood. These receptors were taken from an elderly woman in a cohort sampled during active or convalescent COVID-19.

This clone has just one count. V is TRBV18 and J is TRBJ2-7; 15 nucleotides align to TRBD2. The CDR3 totals 22 residues. Germline assignment: CDR1 KGHSH and CDR2 LQKENI. The V gene end was trimmed by 3 bases and the J gene end by 2 bases; junction bases not matched to a gene: 20. CDR3 sequence (DNA): TGTGCCAGCTCACCCTTGAGATTGAGGCCGGGACTAGCGGGGGGCCTAACCTACGAGCAGTACTTC. Translated, it gives CASSPLRLRPGLAGGLTYEQYF.

The chain carries TRBV5-1 and TRBJ2-2, with 9 nucleotides matching TRBD1. V gave up 5 bases and J gave up 4 bases; unmatched junction bases: 9. The CDR3 length is 16 residues. Germline-derived CDR1 and CDR2 are SGHRS and YFSETQ. CDR3 amino acids: CASRITGGIGTGELFF. DNA for the CDR3: TGCGCCAGCAGAATAACAGGGGGCATCGGCACCGGGGAGCTGTTTTTT.

The J gene is TRBJ2-7, the V gene TRBV18; 9 bases are a match to TRBD1. Germline V gene sequence: CDR1 KGHSH, CDR2 LQKENI. V lost 2 bases to trimming and J lost 6 bases; unmatched junction nucleotides: 2. There are 13 residues in the CDR3. CDR3 loop: CASSPSDRGEQYV. CDR3 sequence (DNA): TGTGCCAGCTCACCATCGGACAGGGGCGAGCAGTACGTC.

The table lists this clone with a few counts. This chain uses TRBV7-9 with TRBJ2-1, with no clear D. The germline V gene encodes CDR1 SEHNR and CDR2 FQNEAQ (reference sequence). The CDR3 is made up of 13 amino acids. V was trimmed by 3 bases and J by 0 bases, leaving 3 bases between them. The CDR3 sequence: CASSFSSYNEQFF. The CDR3 DNA reads as TGTGCCAGCAGCTTCAGCTCCTACAATGAGCAGTTCTTC.

This clone was counted once. V and J are TRBV5-1 and TRBJ2-7, with TRBD2 as a possible D gene (5 bases). Trimming left V 4 bases short and J 5 bases short, with 16 bases between. This CDR3 comprises 14 residues. Germline loops: CDR1 SGHRS, CDR2 YFSETQ. CDR3 in amino acids: CASSRTPTRHEQYF. The CDR3 coding sequence is TGCGCCAGCAGCCGTACACCTACTAGACACGAGCAGTACTTC.

J is TRBJ2-1 and V is TRBV24-1; 7 nucleotides align to TRBD2. V was pared by 4 bases and J by 12 bases, with 5 bases of the junction left unmatched. Germline V gene lookup returns CDR1 KGHDR and CDR2 SFDVKD. The CDR3 is 12 residues long. The CDR3 region is CATSDSGTTQFF. CDR3 sequence (DNA): TGTGCCACCAGTGACTCCGGGACTACGCAGTTCTTC.

The V gene is TRBV19, the J gene TRBJ1-2, with D tentatively TRBD1 (6 bases). The V end was cut by 5 bases, the J end by 3 bases, with 16 bases between. Looked up from germline, CDR1 is LNHDA and CDR2 is SQIVND (reference sequence). The CDR3 consists of 15 residues. The DNA of the CDR3 is TGTGCCAGTAGTTCCGGGGGGGCACAGTACTATGGCTACACCTTC. This translates into CASSSGGAQYYGYTF.

This clone was seen only a few times. The chain employs TRBV4-3 and TRBJ2-3, with 11 bases fitting TRBD2. This CDR3 contains 15 residues. The germline gives CDR1 LGHNA, CDR2 YSLEER. V lost 4 bases and J lost 3; bases outside the gene matches: 3. DNA of the CDR3: TGCGCCAGCAGCCGGTCTAGCGGGGGGACAGATACGCAGTATTTT. Translating gives CASSRSSGGTDTQYF.

V gene TRBV29-1 combines with J gene TRBJ1-2; the match to TRBD1 covers 8 bases. The CDR3 runs to 16 residues. V dropped 3 bases and J dropped 6; count of bases not matched to a gene: 15. Germline V lookup: CDR1 SQVTM, CDR2 ANQGSEA. Here the CDR3 DNA reads TGCAGCGTTGATAGCGGATGGACAGGGAAAGTCGATGGCTACACCTTC. This codes for CSVDSGWTGKVDGYTF.

This rearrangement joins TRBV28 to TRBJ2-2, with D tentatively TRBD2 (6 bases). The germline gives CDR1 MDHEN, CDR2 SYDVKM. V was pared by 6 bases and J by 2 bases, with 13 bases between. The CDR3 sequence is 15 residues long. CDR3 DNA sequence: TGTGCCAGCAGGGGGGACGGACTAAACACCGGGGAGCTGTTTTTT. Protein sequence: CASRGDGLNTGELFF. The full variable domain, in which reference TRBV28 and TRBJ2-2 provide the parts outside the CDR3, is DVKVTQSSRYLVKRTGEKVFLECVQDMDHENMFWYRQDPGLGLRLIYFSYDVKMKEKGDIPEGYSVSREKKERFSLILESASTNQTSMYLCASRGDGLNTGELFFGEGSRLTVL.

The chain carries TRBV12-3 or TRBV12-4 and TRBJ2-2; D is ambiguous. Between the trimmed V and J ends, which lost 5 bases and 6 bases, there was a span of 4 bases. There are 11 residues in the CDR3. CDR3: CASSPSGELFF. CDR3 bases: TGTGCCAGCAGTCCCTCCGGGGAGCTGTTTTTT.

The chain employs TRBV6-1 and TRBJ1-2; D possibly corresponds to TRBD1 (5 bases). CDR3 size: 15 residues. The germline V gene has CDR1 MNHNS and CDR2 SASEGT. Trimming removed 0 bases at V and 8 bases at J, with 16 bases between. The CDR3 DNA reads as TGTGCCAGCAGTGAAGCGGGGGAGGGCAGTGGGGGCTACACCTTC. Protein: CASSEAGEGSGGYTF.

This clone was observed a single time. The V and J genes are TRBV5-1 and TRBJ2-3; 8 positions agree with TRBD2. The CDR3 consists of 16 residues. The junction had 11 bases not matched to a gene; V was cut back by 4 bases and J by 4 bases. Looked up from germline, CDR1 is SGHRS and CDR2 is YFSETQ. DNA of the CDR3: TGCGCCAGCAGCCTAACTAGCGGATTGAGCGCAGATACGCAGTATTTT. Protein product: CASSLTSGLSADTQYF.

This chain joins TRBV6-2 or TRBV6-3 and TRBJ1-5; 8 bases fit TRBD1. V shed 5 bases, J shed 0 bases, and the junction held 6 bases outside the gene matches. CDR1 is MNHEY, CDR2 SVGEGT, per germline. The CDR3 sequence is 16 residues long. The CDR3 reads CASSRFRGHSNQPQHF. The CDR3 coding sequence is TGTGCCAGCAGTCGCTTCAGGGGGCATAGCAATCAGCCCCAGCATTTT.

V and J are TRBV24-1 and TRBJ1-1; possibly TRBD1 for D (6 bases). CDR1 KGHDR and CDR2 SFDVKD come from the germline V gene. CDR3 size: 17 residues. The germline V and J ends were trimmed by 2 bases and 1 base, with 16 bases remaining between them. The CDR3, as DNA: TGTGCCACCAGTGATTCCTCGAAGGGACACAAGAACACTGAAGCTTTCTTT. Translation gives CATSDSSKGHKNTEAFF.

The chain is built from TRBV30 and TRBJ1-5; TRBD1 aligns across 8 bases. The length of the CDR3 is 15 residues. After removal of 2 bases from V and 7 bases from J, the junction contained 10 bases not matched to a gene. Germline assignment: CDR1 GTSNPN and CDR2 SVGIG (reference sequence). The CDR3: CAWSRAGGIVQPQHF. DNA of the CDR3: TGTGCCTGGAGTAGGGCAGGGGGCATTGTGCAGCCCCAGCATTTT.

CDR3 loop: CASSQTPSDMGLNEKLFF. The DNA of the CDR3 is TGCGCCAGCAGCCAAACACCTTCCGATATGGGACTAAATGAAAAACTGTTTTTT. The chain recombines TRBV4-1 with TRBJ1-4, with a tentative D call TRBD1 (5 bases). The CDR3 contains 18 residues. Per germline, CDR1 MGHRA and CDR2 YSYEKL. The V and J ends lost 2 bases and 5 bases respectively, with 21 bases between them.

V usage is TRBV7-2 and J usage is TRBJ2-5, with 11 bases aligning to TRBD1. V was clipped by 10 bases and J by 5 bases; unmatched bases: 9. The germline CDR1 and CDR2 sequences are SGHTA and FQGNSA. The CDR3 sequence is 14 residues long. The CDR3 DNA sequence: TGTGCCACCGCGAAGGGACAGGGGGTCGAGACCCAGTACTTC. The encoded protein is CATAKGQGVETQYF. The complete variable domain, with remaining parts taken from reference TRBV7-2 and TRBJ2-5, reads GAGVSQSPSNKVTEKGKDVELRCDPISGHTALYWYRQSLGQGLEFLIYFQGNSAPDKSGLPSDRFSAERTGGSVSTLTIQRTQQEDSAVYLCATAKGQGVETQYFGPGTRLLVL.

J is TRBJ1-2 and V is TRBV6-5; D not certain. CDR3 length equals 12 residues. Germline loops: CDR1 MNHEY, CDR2 SVGAGI. The V end was cut by 1 base, the J end by 7 bases, with 7 bases between. CDR3 amino acids: CASSYLGGGYTF. CDR3 coding DNA: TGTGCCAGCAGTTACTTGGGAGGTGGCTACACCTTC.

This chain's CDR3 is CSVEDNGSEAFF. CDR3 coding DNA: TGCAGCGTTGAAGATAACGGTTCCGAAGCTTTCTTT. This rearrangement joins TRBV29-1 to TRBJ1-1; D uncertain. The CDR3 length is 12 residues. Between the trimmed V and J ends, which lost 0 bases and 8 bases, there was a span of 10 bases. CDR1 is SQVTM and CDR2 is ANQGSEA in the germline V gene.

This rearrangement joins TRBV7-9 to TRBJ2-3, with 7 bases identical to TRBD2. The germline V gene has CDR1 SEHNR and CDR2 FQNEAQ (reference sequence). V shed 1 base, J shed 1 base, and the junction held 5 bases outside the gene matches. The CDR3 consists of 16 residues. In DNA, the CDR3 is TGTGCCAGCAGCTTAGGGTTGGCGGGGGGCACAGATACGCAGTATTTT. Translation: CASSLGLAGGTDTQYF.